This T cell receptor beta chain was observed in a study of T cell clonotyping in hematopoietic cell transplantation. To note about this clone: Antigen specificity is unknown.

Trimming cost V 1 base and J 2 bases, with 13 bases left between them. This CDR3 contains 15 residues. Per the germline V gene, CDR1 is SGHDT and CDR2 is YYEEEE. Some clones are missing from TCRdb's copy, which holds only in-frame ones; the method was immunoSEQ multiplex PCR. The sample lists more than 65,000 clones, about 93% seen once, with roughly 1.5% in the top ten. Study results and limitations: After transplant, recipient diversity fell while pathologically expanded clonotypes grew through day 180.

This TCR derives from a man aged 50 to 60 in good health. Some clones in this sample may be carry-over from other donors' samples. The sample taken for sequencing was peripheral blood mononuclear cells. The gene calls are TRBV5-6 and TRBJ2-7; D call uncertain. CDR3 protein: CASSLWAANTYEQYF. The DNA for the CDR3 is TGTGCCAGCAGCTTGTGGGCGGCGAATACCTACGAGCAGTACTTC.